These T cell receptor beta chains were read from a single sample in a study of T cell repertoires in cytomegalovirus infection. TCRdb processed the reads anew with MiXCR; each CDR3 protein has one entry. Of about 160,000 distinct CDR3 sequences in the sample, roughly 21% were seen once. These receptors have no known antigen. The sequencing here drew on CD8+ T cells from cultured PBMCs, taken from culture after CMV antigen stimulation. These receptors were collected from a human donor in good health (CMV status not recorded). Some clones in this sample may be carry-over from other donors' samples. Both conserved end residues are part of each CDR3. D genes are given only for firm matches. Expanded clones are given a class, and other clones once, few, many or no size at all.

J | V | size | D | CDR3 | DNA
TRBJ2-7 | TRBV7-9 | - | - | CASSGKGARSYEQYF | TGTGCCAGCAGCGGAAAAGGGGCCCGCTCCTACGAGCAGTACTTC
TRBJ2-1 | TRBV7-8 | - | TRBD2 | CASSFLAGGGEQFF | TGTGCCAGCAGCTTCCTAGCGGGGGGGGGTGAGCAGTTCTTC
TRBJ2-2 | TRBV27 | - | - | CATEANTGELFF | TGTGCCACCGAAGCGAACACCGGGGAGCTGTTTTTT
TRBJ2-1 | TRBV12-5 | - | - | CASGLGGGGYNEQFF | TGTGCTAGTGGTTTGGGAGGGGGGGGATACAATGAGCAGTTCTTC
TRBJ1-1 | TRBV6-2/TRBV6-3 | few | TRBD1 | CASSRGQVEAFF | TGTGCCAGCAGCCGCGGACAGGTAGAAGCTTTCTTT
TRBJ2-1 | TRBV3-1 | few | - | CASSQRGGGEQFF | TGTGCCAGCAGCCAGAGGGGGGGGGGTGAGCAGTTCTTC
TRBJ2-3 | TRBV7-2 | - | - | CASSSPDLTDTQYF | TGTGCCAGCAGCTCGCCGGATCTCACAGATACGCAGTATTTT
TRBJ1-5 | TRBV12-3/TRBV12-4 | few | - | CASSSSPQPQHF | TGTGCCAGCAGTTCCTCACCCCAGCCCCAGCATTTT
TRBJ2-3 | TRBV6-4 | few | - | CASSEYGTNTQYF | TGTGCCAGCAGTGAATACGGGACAAATACGCAGTATTTT
TRBJ1-2 | TRBV6-5 | - | - | CASSEGPGYGYTF | TGTGCCAGCAGTGAAGGGCCGGGCTATGGCTACACCTTC
TRBJ1-2 | TRBV7-2 | - | TRBD1 | CASSSGGTVYGYTF | TGTGCCAGCAGCTCAGGGGGGACAGTCTATGGCTACACCTTC
TRBJ2-7 | TRBV12-3/TRBV12-4 | few | - | CASSFIGDTALYEQYF | TGTGCCAGCAGTTTCATAGGGGACACAGCCCTCTACGAGCAGTACTTC
TRBJ1-1 | TRBV7-9 | few | - | CASSPLWGAESLGYLDTEAFF | TGTGCCAGCAGCCCCCTTTGGGGAGCCGAAAGTTTGGGCTACTTGGACACTGAAGCTTTCTTT
TRBJ1-3 | TRBV7-2 | few | - | CASSSHHTGNTIYF | TGTGCCAGCAGCTCACACCACACCGGAAACACCATATATTTT
TRBJ2-7 | TRBV28 | - | - | CASRSILGQTYEQYF | TGTGCCAGCAGATCAATCCTAGGACAGACCTACGAGCAGTACTTC
TRBJ2-2 | TRBV7-6 | - | - | CASSSSRTGELFF | TGTGCCAGCAGCTCCAGCAGAACCGGGGAGCTGTTTTTT
TRBJ2-3 | TRBV9 | - | - | CASSVYGARDTQYF | TGTGCCAGCAGCGTTTACGGGGCGAGAGATACGCAGTATTTT
TRBJ1-1 | TRBV5-6 | many | - | CASSDRGTEAFF | TGTGCCAGCAGCGACCGGGGGACTGAAGCTTTCTTT
TRBJ1-1 | TRBV4-3 | - | TRBD1 | CASSHPGQGYTEAFF | TGCGCCAGCAGCCATCCGGGACAGGGTTACACTGAAGCTTTCTTT
TRBJ2-3 | TRBV12-3/TRBV12-4 | few | - | CASSLGGAADTQYF | TGTGCCAGCAGTTTGGGGGGGGCCGCAGATACGCAGTATTTT
TRBJ2-3 | TRBV6-1 | - | - | CASSEYWGGGTDTQYF | TGTGCCAGCAGTGAATACTGGGGAGGAGGCACAGATACGCAGTATTTT
TRBJ2-3 | TRBV2 | - | - | CASPISSTDTQYF | TGTGCCAGCCCCATATCAAGCACAGATACGCAGTATTTT
TRBJ1-2 | TRBV19 | once | - | CASSIGPRGFAIDGYTF | TGTGCCAGTAGTATTGGACCCAGGGGCTTCGCTATAGATGGCTACACCTTC
TRBJ1-2 | TRBV12-3/TRBV12-4 | few | - | CASTKPGKYGYTF | TGTGCCAGCACCAAACCGGGAAAATATGGCTACACCTTC
TRBJ1-1 | TRBV4-3 | - | TRBD1 | CASSQDNRGLTEAFF | TGCGCCAGCAGCCAAGATAACAGGGGGCTCACTGAAGCTTTCTTT
TRBJ2-4 | TRBV11-2 | few | TRBD2 | CASSFWRELNIQYF | TGTGCCAGCAGCTTCTGGCGGGAGCTAAACATTCAGTACTTC
TRBJ1-2 | TRBV5-1 | few | TRBD1 | CASSPLDRGRIYGYTF | TGCGCCAGCAGCCCCCTGGACAGGGGGCGAATCTATGGCTACACCTTC
TRBJ1-1 | TRBV7-2 | - | TRBD1 | CASSLRQGIDTEAFF | TGTGCCAGCAGCCTACGACAGGGGATAGACACTGAAGCTTTCTTT
TRBJ2-7 | TRBV11-2 | - | - | CASSPFGSIISYEQYF | TGTGCCAGCAGCCCCTTTGGGTCTATTATCTCCTACGAGCAGTACTTC
TRBJ2-1 | TRBV28 | few | - | CASSAVGRNEQFF | TGTGCCAGCAGTGCCGTAGGCAGGAATGAGCAGTTCTTC
TRBJ1-2 | TRBV29-1 | few | - | CSVEGAGFYGYTF | TGCAGCGTTGAAGGAGCCGGGTTCTATGGCTACACCTTC
TRBJ2-7 | TRBV7-2 | - | - | CASSPGGHEQYF | TGTGCCAGCAGCCCAGGGGGGCACGAGCAGTACTTC
TRBJ1-2 | TRBV6-2/TRBV6-3 | few | - | CASSPSGTEYYGYTF | TGTGCCAGCAGTCCCTCGGGGACGGAATACTATGGCTACACCTTC
TRBJ1-1 | TRBV7-2 | - | - | CATPQEEGEAFF | TGTGCCACCCCACAGGAGGAGGGTGAAGCTTTCTTT